The source of this TCR beta chain is a study of OX40 agonist ivuxolimab in advanced cancers. As for the study more broadly: Ivuxolimab, which targeted the costimulatory receptor OX40 (CD134), was an agonistic, fully human IgG2 monoclonal antibody. Intravenous ivuxolimab was administered to patients every 2 weeks at six dose levels: 0.01, 0.1, 0.3, 1.5, 3 and 10 mg/kg. Of the roughly 51 patients in dose escalation, about 19 had hepatocellular carcinoma, approximately 15 had melanoma, 9 had renal cell carcinoma and 9 had head and neck cancer. The dose-escalation cohort was about 83% male with a mean age of 60 years, ranging from roughly 23 to 79. Patients were allowed to have had prior anti-PD-1, anti-PD-L1 or anti-CTLA-4 therapy, and approximately 40% of the dose-escalation patients had been treated with checkpoint inhibitors. Partial responses occurred in three dose-escalation patients, of whom one had hepatocellular carcinoma and two had cutaneous melanoma. The purpose of peripheral TCRbeta sequencing was to test whether ivuxolimab changed TCR sequence diversity and led to clonal T-cell expansion. The paper reports the monotherapy dose-escalation portion (N ≈ 50 patients) of the phase I ivuxolimab trial.

CDR1 and CDR2, looked up from the germline V gene, are SGHRS and YFSETQ. The CDR3 goes from the cysteine to the phenylalanine over 14 residues. Of the read, only the CDR3 DNA is kept; its 42 bases are in frame from base 1. V sheds 0 bases and J sheds 10 bases, leaving 16 bases between their ends. To sequence the TCRbeta CDR3 region, genomic DNA was isolated from the sorted cells. The immunoSEQ Assay was used to sequence the TCRbeta CDR3 regions. TCRdb mirrors the immuneACCESS table, restricted to in-frame sequences. Some clones are absent from its copies; in checked studies, under half trace to an unresolved V gene, and the reason for the others is unknown. For this sample there are 70,000 or so clones; 87% appear just once. The top ten clonotypes cover under 1.5% of the sample. As regards this clone: Its antigen target is currently unknown. It has no much larger one-base neighbor in the sample; base qualities were not kept.

The study at large found these results: Low levels of normalized T-cell clonal expansion were also seen in some nonresponding patients. At doses of 0.1 to 3.0 mg/kg, clonal expansion of both CD4+ and CD8+ blood T cells was observed from baseline to week 6. In the 0.1-3.0 mg/kg groups, partial responders were among the patients with the lowest normalized peripheral clonal expansion, particularly in CD8+ T cells. The antigen specificity of the clonally expanded peripheral T cells was not determined. After ivuxolimab, expanded clones were on average more numerous among CD8+ T cells than among CD4+ T cells.

Patients with a history of autoimmune disease or receiving systemic immunosuppression were excluded from the trial. Peripheral blood for TCR sequencing was collected from all dose cohorts at baseline, on cycle 4 day 1, and on cycle 7 day 1. Samples came from an open-label, multicenter, first-in-human phase I dose-escalation trial of ivuxolimab. The trial enrolled adults with locally advanced or metastatic head and neck squamous cell, hepatocellular, melanoma or renal cell carcinoma. CD4+ and CD8+ T cells were sorted separately from peripheral blood before TCR sequencing. The specimen comprised CD4+ or CD8+ T cells sorted from blood, sampled in a trial of the OX40 agonist ivuxolimab. Recombination joined TRBV5-1 with TRBJ1-1; the D segment could be TRBD1, given 5 matching bases. This TCR was sampled from an adult with an advanced solid tumor such as melanoma, head and neck, liver or kidney cancer. The CDR3 here reads CASSLEWDANRAFF. The DNA reads TGCGCCAGCAGCTTGGAATGGGACGCCAATAGAGCTTTCTTT.